These 10 T cell receptor beta chains share one sample of origin, sequenced in a study of cytomegalovirus exposure and HLA in healthy donors. Profiled with immunoSEQ multiplex PCR; TCRdb holds only in-frame clones, not every one. The sample lists over 250,000 clones, around 85% occurring once. The sequencing sample was made of PBMCs. Every receptor here comes from a woman in her late teens or twenties in good health and CMV-seronegative.

This chain joins TRBV7-6 and TRBJ2-1; 11 nucleotides align to TRBD2. This CDR3 is built from 15 residues. Germline assignment: CDR1 SGHVS and CDR2 FNYEAQ. V lost 7 bases to trimming and J lost 5 bases; unmatched junction nucleotides: 7. In DNA, the CDR3 is TGTGCCAGCACCGTTAGCGGGAGGGGAAACAATGAGCAGTTCTTC. As protein: CASTVSGRGNNEQFF.

This clone was counted only a few times. The genes are TRBV27 and TRBJ1-2, with TRBD1 matching 8 bases. Germline V gene lookup returns CDR1 MNHEY and CDR2 SMNVEV (reference sequence). V lost 6 bases to trimming and J lost 2 bases; unmatched junction nucleotides: 8. This CDR3 contains 15 residues. The CDR3, as DNA: TGTGCCAGCAGCACCCAGGGGGCATCCAACTATGGCTACACCTTC. It codes for CASSTQGASNYGYTF.

This chain uses TRBV10-3 with TRBJ2-3; 11 nucleotides align to TRBD2. The CDR3 is made up of 16 amino acids. Trimming cost V 3 bases and J 5 bases; bases outside gene matches: 7. The V gene's germline CDR1 is ENHRY and CDR2 SYGVKD. This CDR3 reads CAISDGSGGEGDTQYF. The CDR3, as DNA: TGTGCCATCAGTGACGGTAGCGGGGGGGAGGGAGATACGCAGTATTTT.

This chain uses TRBV13 with TRBJ2-1, with a weak D call TRBD1 (7 bases). Trimming shortened V by 10 bases and J by 0 bases, and 16 bases separated the two germline ends. The CDR3 contains 15 residues. Germline assignment: CDR1 PRHDT and CDR2 FYEKMQ (reference sequence). CDR3 in DNA: TGTGCCACCCGTCCAGGGGGGAGCTCCTACAATGAGCAGTTCTTC. Protein: CATRPGGSSYNEQFF. The full variable domain, in which reference TRBV13 and TRBJ2-1 provide the parts outside the CDR3, is AAGVIQSPRHLIKEKRETATLKCYPIPRHDTVYWYQQGPGQDPQFLISFYEKMQSDKGSIPDRFSAQQFSDYHSELNMSSLELGDSALYFCATRPGGSSYNEQFFGPGTRLTVL.

The chain joins TRBV19 to TRBJ1-5, with D tentatively TRBD1 (6 bases). The CDR3 has 13 residues. V was trimmed by 8 bases and J by 4 bases, leaving 12 bases between them. CDR1 LNHDA and CDR2 SQIVND come from the germline V gene (reference sequence). The CDR3 sequence is CASGAGANQPQHF. DNA for the CDR3: TGTGCCAGTGGCGCAGGGGCTAATCAGCCCCAGCATTTT.

This chain uses TRBV5-1 with TRBJ1-4; 8 bases map to TRBD1. The CDR3 spans 15 residues. Unmatched junction bases numbered 9, after V lost 0 bases and J lost 11 bases. In germline, CDR1 is SGHRS, CDR2 YFSETQ. The CDR3 region has the DNA TGCGCCAGCAGCTTGGTGCCCCTCACAGGGGGGAAACTGTTTTTT. Residues: CASSLVPLTGGKLFF.

Details on this clone: In the same sample, other DNA sequences code for this CDR3. This rearrangement joins TRBV30 to TRBJ2-7; 9 bases line up with TRBD1. This CDR3 is 14 amino acids long. Trimming removed 2 bases from V and 2 bases from J; junction bases left unmatched: 4. Per germline, CDR1 GTSNPN and CDR2 SVGIG (reference sequence). DNA of the CDR3: TGTGCCTGGAGTCCGGGACAGGGAACCTACGAGCAGTACTTC. It codes for CAWSPGQGTYEQYF.

The rearrangement links TRBV7-2 to TRBJ1-5; TRBD1 is a possible D gene (5 bases). CDR1 SGHTA and CDR2 FQGNSA come from the germline V gene. This CDR3 has 16 amino acids. V lost 1 base and J lost 4, with 14 bases in between. As DNA, the CDR3 is TGTGCCAGCAGCTTAGGGGGTGGGGCGGGAAATCAGCCCCAGCATTTT. Its protein is CASSLGGGAGNQPQHF.

This clone showed up just a few times. V is TRBV4-2 and J is TRBJ1-2, with a tentative D call TRBD1 (6 bases). V shed 0 bases and J shed 5 bases, with 10 bases lying between them. Per the germline V gene, CDR1 is LGHNA and CDR2 is YNFKEQ. The CDR3 is 14 amino acids. In DNA, the CDR3 is TGTGCCAGCAGCCAAGAAGGGGGAGGGTATGGCTACACCTTC. Encoded protein: CASSQEGGGYGYTF.

The chain carries TRBV6-5 and TRBJ2-3; TRBD2 agrees at 7 bases. The V and J ends lost 4 bases and 5 bases, in that order; junction bases with no gene match: 3. CDR3 length: 13 amino acids. The germline V gene encodes CDR1 MNHEY and CDR2 SVGAGI. The CDR3 region is CASSWVAGDTQYF. DNA for the CDR3: TGTGCCAGCAGTTGGGTAGCGGGAGATACGCAGTATTTT.